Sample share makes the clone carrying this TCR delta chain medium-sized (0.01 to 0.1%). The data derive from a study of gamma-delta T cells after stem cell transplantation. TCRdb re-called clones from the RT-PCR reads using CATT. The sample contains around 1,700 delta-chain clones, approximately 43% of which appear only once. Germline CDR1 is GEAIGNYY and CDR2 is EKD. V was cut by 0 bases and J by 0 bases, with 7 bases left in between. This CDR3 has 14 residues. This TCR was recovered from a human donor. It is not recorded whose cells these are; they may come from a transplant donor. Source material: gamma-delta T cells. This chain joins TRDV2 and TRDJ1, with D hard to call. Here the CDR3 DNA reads TGTGCCTGTGACACCGTGGAGTACACCGATAAACTCATCTTT. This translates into CACDTVEYTDKLIF.